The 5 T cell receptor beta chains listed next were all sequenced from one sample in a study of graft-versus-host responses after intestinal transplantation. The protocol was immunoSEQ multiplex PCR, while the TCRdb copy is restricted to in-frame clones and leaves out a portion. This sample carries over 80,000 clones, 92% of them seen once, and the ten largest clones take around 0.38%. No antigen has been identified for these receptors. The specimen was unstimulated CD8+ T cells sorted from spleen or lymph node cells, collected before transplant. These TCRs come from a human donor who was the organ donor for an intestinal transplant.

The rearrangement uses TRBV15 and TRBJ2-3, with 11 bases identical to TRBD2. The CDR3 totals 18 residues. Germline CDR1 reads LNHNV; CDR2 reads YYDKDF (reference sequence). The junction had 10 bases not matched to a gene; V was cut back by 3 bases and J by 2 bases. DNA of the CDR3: TGTGCCACCAGCAGCCTCGAGACTAGCGGGGTTGACACAGATACGCAGTATTTT. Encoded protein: CATSSLETSGVDTDTQYF.

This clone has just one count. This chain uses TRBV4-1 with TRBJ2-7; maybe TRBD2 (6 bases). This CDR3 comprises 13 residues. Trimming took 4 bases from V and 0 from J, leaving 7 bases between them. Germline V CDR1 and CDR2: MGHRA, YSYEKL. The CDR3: CASSPGLSYEQYF. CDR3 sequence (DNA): TGCGCCAGCAGCCCGGGACTCTCCTACGAGCAGTACTTC.

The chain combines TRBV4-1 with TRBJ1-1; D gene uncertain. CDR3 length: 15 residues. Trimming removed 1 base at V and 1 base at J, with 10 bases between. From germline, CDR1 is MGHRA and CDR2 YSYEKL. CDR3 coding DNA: TGCGCCAGCAGCCAAGGTGTCTTCTCGAACACTGAAGCTTTCTTT. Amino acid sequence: CASSQGVFSNTEAFF.

The DNA of the CDR3 is TGTGCCTGTGACGCATGGAGTCTCCTAGTCGACAATGAAAAACTGTTTTTT. This encodes CACDAWSLLVDNEKLFF. The chain has TRBV30 and TRBJ1-4; D is unclear. This CDR3 region has 17 residues. Between the trimmed V and J ends, which lost 6 bases and 5 bases, there was a span of 25 bases. CDR1 GTSNPN and CDR2 SVGIG come from the germline V gene (reference sequence).

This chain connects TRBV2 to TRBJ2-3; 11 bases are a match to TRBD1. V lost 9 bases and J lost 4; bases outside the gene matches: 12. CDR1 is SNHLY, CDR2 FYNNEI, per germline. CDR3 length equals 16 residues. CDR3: CASQFGQGAPPDTQYF. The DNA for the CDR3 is TGTGCCAGTCAATTTGGACAGGGGGCGCCCCCAGATACGCAGTATTTT. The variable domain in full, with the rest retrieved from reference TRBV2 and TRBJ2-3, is EPEVTQTPSHQVTQMGQEVILRCVPISNHLYFYWYRQILGQKVEFLVSFYNNEISEKSEIFDDQFSVERPDGSNFTLKIRSTKLEDSAMYFCASQFGQGAPPDTQYFGPGTRLTVL.